This T cell receptor beta chain is drawn from a study of control samples from healthy donors and cancer patients. The CDR3 sequence is 14 residues long. CDR1 and CDR2 from the germline V gene are SGHTA and FQGNSA. With 5 bases clipped from V and 2 bases from J, the junction kept 2 bases outside the gene matches. The protocol was immunoSEQ multiplex PCR, while the TCRdb copy is restricted to in-frame clones and leaves out a portion. The repertoire holds over 150,000 clones, with roughly 92% as singletons. The source of this sequence is a man younger than 40 in good health. The chain carries TRBV7-2 and TRBJ1-5, with TRBD1 matching 8 bases. Sequencing was carried out using blood. CDR3 coding DNA: TGTGCCAGCAGCACGGGACAGGGCAATCAGCCCCAGCATTTT. It specifies CASSTGQGNQPQHF.